This is a list of T cell receptor beta chains from one sample in a study of T cells after yellow fever vaccination. TCRdb passed the 5' RACE reads through MiXCR, listing each CDR3 protein once. The sample holds 400,000 to 450,000 distinct CDR3 sequences, over 15% seen once. Sequencing used PBMCs, obtained before the yellow fever booster vaccination. These receptors all come from a man aged 18 to 30 who received the YFV17D yellow fever vaccine. The CDR3 runs from the conserved cysteine through the conserved F or W. D genes are given only for firm matches. Only some rows state a clone size, as once, few, many or a class for expanded clones.

V gene	clone size	D gene	J gene	CDR3 DNA	CDR3 protein
TRBV29-1	few	.	TRBJ2-2	TGCAGCGCTCCGGACAGCTCGAACACCGGGGAGCTGTTTTTT	CSAPDSSNTGELFF
TRBV7-9	.	.	TRBJ2-1	TGTGCCAGCAGCTTACGCAGGGAAGAGCAGTTCTTC	CASSLRREEQFF
TRBV5-1	few	.	TRBJ2-5	TGCGCCAGCACTACCGGGGAGCGTCCTCAGTACTTC	CASTTGERPQYF
TRBV29-1	.	TRBD1	TRBJ1-2	TGCAGCGTGCCGTGGGCGGGACAGTATGGCTACACCTTC	CSVPWAGQYGYTF
TRBV11-3	few	.	TRBJ1-1	TGTGCCAGCAGCTCCGACGGGGGAGAAGCTTTCTTT	CASSSDGGEAFF
TRBV6-5	.	.	TRBJ2-1	TGTGCCAGCAGTACTAGCTATAGTAATGAGCAGTTCTTC	CASSTSYSNEQFF
TRBV4-1	.	.	TRBJ1-6	TGCGCCAGCAGCCAAGCGGAGTGGCGGAATTCACCCCTCCACTTT	CASSQAEWRNSPLHF
TRBV5-4	few	.	TRBJ1-6	TGTGCCAGCAGCGGAGGGTGGGGTAATTCACCCCTCCACTTT	CASSGGWGNSPLHF
TRBV6-2/TRBV6-3	few	TRBD2	TRBJ2-3	TGTGCCAGCAGTTACTCGACTAGCGGGGGCAGAGATACGCAGTATTTT	CASSYSTSGGRDTQYF
TRBV5-5	few	TRBD1	TRBJ2-2	TGTGCCAGCAGCACCCGGACAGGAGACGGGGAGCTGTTTTTT	CASSTRTGDGELFF
TRBV29-1	few	.	TRBJ1-1	TGCAGCGCGGGCGGCGGCACTGAAGCTTTCTTT	CSAGGGTEAFF
TRBV11-3	few	.	TRBJ1-4	TGTGCCAGCACCACGGGGCGTCATGAAAAACTGTTTTTT	CASTTGRHEKLFF
TRBV6-2/TRBV6-3	.	TRBD2	TRBJ2-1	TGTGCCAGCAGTTCGACAAGCGGGGGGCCGTATTACAATGAGCAGTTCTTC	CASSSTSGGPYYNEQFF
TRBV6-2/TRBV6-3	.	TRBD1	TRBJ2-1	TGTGCCAGCAGCCAAGGGCAGGGGGTCTACAATGAGCAGTTCTTC	CASSQGQGVYNEQFF
TRBV5-1	.	.	TRBJ1-4	TGCGCCAGCAGCTTGACGGGCCAAGCAGGAGAAAAACTGTTTTTT	CASSLTGQAGEKLFF
TRBV5-1	few	.	TRBJ2-1	TGCGCCAGCAGCTTGGCCTCTCAGGTCACCAGTGAGCAGTTCTTC	CASSLASQVTSEQFF
TRBV5-6	.	.	TRBJ2-2	TGTGCCAGCAGCTTCGGAAGAACGGGGGAGCTGTTTTTT	CASSFGRTGELFF
TRBV6-2/TRBV6-3	.	TRBD1	TRBJ2-5	TGTGCCAGCAGTTACCATCTCGAACCCGCGGGACAGGGGAACACCCAGTACTTC	CASSYHLEPAGQGNTQYF
TRBV5-1	.	.	TRBJ2-3	TGCGCCAGCAGTTCCGACAGTAGCACAGATACGCAGTATTTT	CASSSDSSTDTQYF
TRBV5-1	.	TRBD1	TRBJ2-3	TGCGCCAGCAGCCCGGGCAGGGGGCCCACAGATACGCAGTATTTT	CASSPGRGPTDTQYF
TRBV4-3	many	.	TRBJ1-2	TGCGCCAGCAGCCAAGAGGTCAAAAACTATGGCTACACCTTC	CASSQEVKNYGYTF
TRBV18	few	.	TRBJ1-2	TGTGCCAGCTCACCAGCTGCAGGGGCCTATGGCTACACCTTC	CASSPAAGAYGYTF
TRBV5-1	many	TRBD1	TRBJ1-2	TGCGCCAGCAGCCGGGACAGGGGAACTTATGGCTACACCTTC	CASSRDRGTYGYTF
TRBV20-1	few	.	TRBJ2-7	TGCAGTGCTAATACCGGGCCCAGGGACGAGCAGTACTTC	CSANTGPRDEQYF
TRBV20-1	few	.	TRBJ2-2	TGCAGTGCTAGAGGCACAAGGACGAACACCGGGGAGCTGTTTTTT	CSARGTRTNTGELFF